Below, one T cell receptor (beta chain) is given with its context. Its antigen is currently unknown. Healthy Caucasians, and only they, were the donors. These data belong to a study of identical twins. TCRdb independently ran MiXCR on the 5' RACE reads; one entry per CDR3 protein. This sample has some 1,600,000 distinct CDR3 sequences, with around a third found just once. The length of the CDR3 is 12 residues. Germline V gene data show CDR1 as ENHRY and CDR2 as SYGVKD. The study, taken as a whole, reports: Cord blood's abundant beta clonotypes had fewer insertions, unlike memory repertoires. Findings depended on cross-sectional statistics rather than tracking the same donors. Excess sharing between twins was weaker in beta out-of-frame sequences.

This receptor was obtained from a newborn girl in good health. What was sequenced was cord blood. The gene calls are TRBV10-3 and TRBJ2-4, with D uncertain. The J call is uncertain, as TRBJ2-7 better fits the DNA end. DNA for the CDR3: TGTGCCATCAGTGAAGTGGTCCACGAGCAGTACTTC. Translating gives CAISEVVHEQYF.